This is a list of T cell receptor beta chains from one sample in a study of T cells after yellow fever vaccination. Using its own MiXCR run on the 5' RACE reads, TCRdb lists one record per CDR3 protein. Among roughly 150,000 distinct CDR3 sequences listed, about 7.7% were seen once. The sample consisted of CD4+ T cells sorted from PBMCs, taken 5 days after the yellow fever booster vaccination. These receptors all come from a man aged 25 to 45 who received the YFV17D yellow fever vaccine. The CDR3 runs from the conserved cysteine through the conserved F or W. The D gene is left open where the match is weak. Only some rows state a clone size, as once, few, many or a class for expanded clones.

d_call j_call clone_size v_call cdr3_length cdr3_nt cdr3_aa
TRBD2 TRBJ2-7 many TRBV18 15 TGTGCCAGCTCACCACCGGGACTAGCGATGTACGAGCAGTACTTC CASSPPGLAMYEQYF
NA TRBJ2-5 NA TRBV3-1 15 TGTGCCAGCAGCCATCGCGGACGCAAGGGAGGGACCCAGTACTTC CASSHRGRKGGTQYF
NA TRBJ2-1 many TRBV20-1 14 TGCAGTGCTCGGGGGCTAGCGGCCTACAATGAGCAGTTCTTC CSARGLAAYNEQFF
TRBD1 TRBJ2-7 many TRBV12-3/TRBV12-4 14 TGTGCCAGCAAACCCGACAGGGATGTCCACGAGCAGTACTTC CASKPDRDVHEQYF
NA TRBJ2-3 NA TRBV20-1 14 TGCAGTGCCCCCGTGACGCGCCGGTCAGATACGCAGTATTTT CSAPVTRRSDTQYF
TRBD2 TRBJ2-1 many TRBV7-3 15 TGTGCCAGCAGCTTGAATCTAGCGGGACACAATGAGCAGTTCTTC CASSLNLAGHNEQFF
NA TRBJ2-7 NA TRBV6-2/TRBV6-3 18 TGTGCCAGCAGTTACCCGACCTCCGGGAGTTTAAATTCCTACGAGCAGTACTTC CASSYPTSGSLNSYEQYF
NA TRBJ2-1 many TRBV28 15 TGTGCCAGCAGTCGGTCACAGGGCGGTATCAATGAGCAGTTCTTC CASSRSQGGINEQFF
NA TRBJ2-3 many TRBV29-1 11 TGCACCCTTCGTCGCACAGATACGCAGTATTTT CTLRRTDTQYF
NA TRBJ2-3 many TRBV12-3/TRBV12-4 13 TGTGCCAGCAGTCATCGGGCCACAGATACGCAGTATTTT CASSHRATDTQYF
TRBD1 TRBJ2-7 many TRBV20-1 16 TGCAGTGCTAGAGATCGGACAGGCCGACTCTCCTACGAGCAGTACTTC CSARDRTGRLSYEQYF
NA TRBJ2-1 many TRBV11-3 15 TGTGCCAGCAGCCAGGGGCGGAACTCCTACAATGAGCAGTTCTTC CASSQGRNSYNEQFF
NA TRBJ2-1 many TRBV5-4 12 TGTGCCAGCAGCTTCCCCCGCAATGAGCAGTTCTTC CASSFPRNEQFF
NA TRBJ2-2 many TRBV28 14 TGTGCCAGCCTAGGGACCGTCCGGGGCGGGGAGCTGTTTTTT CASLGTVRGGELFF
NA TRBJ2-7 many TRBV6-1 12 TGTGCCAGCAGTGAATGGGGGTACGAGCAGTACTTC CASSEWGYEQYF
NA TRBJ2-2 many TRBV5-4 13 TGTGCCAGCAGCTTCCAGAACACCGGGGAGCTGTTTTTT CASSFQNTGELFF
TRBD2 TRBJ2-7 many TRBV5-1 16 TGCGCCAGCAGCAACCTACTAGCGGGGGACTCCTACGAGCAGTACTTC CASSNLLAGDSYEQYF
NA TRBJ2-3 many TRBV10-1 12 TGCGCCAGCAGTGAGTCCGCGTCAGGGCAGTATTTT CASSESASGQYF
TRBD1 TRBJ1-4 many TRBV2 15 TGTGCCAGCAGTGAAGGGGGACAGGGGGGTGAAAAACTGTTTTTT CASSEGGQGGEKLFF
NA TRBJ2-1 many TRBV5-1 17 TGCGCCAGCAGCTTCCCCGCTAGGGGAAGCTCCTACAATGAGCAGTTCTTC CASSFPARGSSYNEQFF
NA TRBJ2-1 NA TRBV5-1 14 TGCGCCAGCAGTGGATCGCGTTTTATCGATGAGCAGTTCTTC CASSGSRFIDEQFF
NA TRBJ2-5 few TRBV7-8 15 TGTGCCAGCAGCTTAGGGGGGCAGCCCCAAGAGACCCAGTACTTC CASSLGGQPQETQYF
TRBD1 TRBJ1-4 many TRBV7-9 12 TGTGCCAGCTCGACAGGGAGAGAAAAACTGTTTTTT CASSTGREKLFF
NA TRBJ2-5 many TRBV5-1 13 TGCGCCAGCAGCTTGGTAGGGTCGGGGACCCAGTACTTC CASSLVGSGTQYF
TRBD1 TRBJ2-2 many TRBV5-1 14 TGCGCCAGCAGCTCATGGGACAGCACCGGGGAGCTGTTTTTT CASSSWDSTGELFF
TRBD1 TRBJ2-5 many TRBV28 15 TGTGCCAGCAGCGAAGGACAGGGGAGGGGAGAGACCCAGTACTTC CASSEGQGRGETQYF
NA TRBJ2-5 many TRBV24-1 13 TGTGCCACCAGTGACCGGGCGGGAGAGACCCAGTACTTC CATSDRAGETQYF
NA TRBJ2-3 many TRBV5-1 13 TGCGCCAGCACCAGACCGGGAACAGATACGCAGTATTTT CASTRPGTDTQYF
NA TRBJ2-7 few TRBV3-1 12 TGTGCCAGCAGCCAAGATACCCGAGAGCAGTACTTC CASSQDTREQYF
NA TRBJ1-1 many TRBV20-1 12 TGCAGTGCTAGTAAGACAGGAATTGAAGCTTTCTTT CSASKTGIEAFF
TRBD1 TRBJ1-5 NA TRBV4-3 13 TGCGCCAGCAGCGACAGGGGCAATCAGCCCCAGCATTTT CASSDRGNQPQHF
TRBD1 TRBJ1-2 NA TRBV20-1 14 TGCAGTGCTATTTCATGGCAGGGGGTAAATGGCTACACCTTC CSAISWQGVNGYTF
NA TRBJ2-2 few TRBV7-8 15 TGTGCCAGCAGCGCACTACGATCTGTCACCGGGGAGCTGTTTTTT CASSALRSVTGELFF
TRBD1 TRBJ2-7 many TRBV7-2 15 TGTGCCAGCAGCACACGACAGGGGACAACCCACGAGCAGTACTTC CASSTRQGTTHEQYF
TRBD2 TRBJ2-2 many TRBV18 15 TGTGCCAGCTCAACGGGACTAGCGCGCACCGGGGAGCTGTTTTTT CASSTGLARTGELFF
NA TRBJ2-2 few TRBV20-1 15 TGCAGTGCTAGGGCTGGGGGCCCGAACACCGGGGAGCTGTTTTTT CSARAGGPNTGELFF
NA TRBJ2-3 few TRBV7-9 15 TGTGCCAGCAGCTTTTTGGCGGGCTTCACAGATACGCAGTATTTT CASSFLAGFTDTQYF
NA TRBJ1-6 many TRBV7-2 18 TGTGCCAGCAGCTTAGCAACGCAGGGAACGTACTATAATTCACCCCTCCACTTT CASSLATQGTYYNSPLHF
TRBD2 TRBJ2-1 many TRBV7-2 16 TGTGCCAGCAGCTTTTCTAGAGCGGGAGGGTCGAATGAGCAGTTCTTC CASSFSRAGGSNEQFF
TRBD1 TRBJ2-5 few TRBV24-1 14 TGTGCCACCAGTGATATAGGGACAGAAGAGACCCAGTACTTC CATSDIGTEETQYF
TRBD1 TRBJ2-5 many TRBV20-1 17 TGCAGTGCTAGACCTCCTTTGGGACAGGGGAATGCAGAGACCCAGTACTTC CSARPPLGQGNAETQYF
NA TRBJ2-5 many TRBV5-1 13 TGCGCCAGCAGCACTCACGAGCAAGAGACCCAGTACTTC CASSTHEQETQYF
TRBD2 TRBJ2-5 many TRBV27 14 TGTGCCAGCAGTCACCGTGTGGGAGGGGAGACCCAGTACTTC CASSHRVGGETQYF